Listed below are T cell receptor beta chains from one sample, sequenced in a study of T cells in Graves' hyperthyroidism and ophthalmopathy. TCRdb itself ran the multiplex PCR reads through MiXCR, one entry per CDR3 protein. The data show 550,000 to 700,000 distinct CDR3 sequences, roughly 46% seen once. Sequencing input: peripheral blood or thyroid tissue (not recorded which). These receptors were obtained from an adult woman with Graves' disease, either hyperthyroidism or ophthalmopathy (not recorded which). The CDR3 runs from the conserved cysteine through the conserved F or W. Fields, in order: D gene, J gene, V gene, clone size, CDR3 DNA, CDR3 protein. The D gene is left open where the match is weak. A clone size is listed for some rows: how often the clone was seen (once, few, many), or a class if it is expanded.

- TRBJ2-7 TRBV2 - TGTGCCAGCAGTCTGGAAGGGTTGAATGAGCAGTACTTC CASSLEGLNEQYF
- TRBJ2-5 TRBV7-2 - TGTGCCAGCAGCTTGAGGAGCAGCCAAGAGACCCAGTACTTC CASSLRSSQETQYF
TRBD1 TRBJ1-1 TRBV7-2 - TGTGCCAGCAGTTCCCGACAGGGGGCTCAAGCTTTCTTT CASSSRQGAQAFF
TRBD2 TRBJ2-5 TRBV7-2 - TGTGCCAGCAGCTCACGACTAGCGGGGGCGGAGACCCAGTACTTC CASSSRLAGAETQYF
TRBD1 TRBJ1-1 TRBV30 - TGTGCCTGGAGTGTCGGGATCCGGGACAGGGTGAACACTGAAGCTTTCTTT CAWSVGIRDRVNTEAFF
- TRBJ1-2 TRBV27 many TGTGCCAGCAGTCCCGGGGGCGCAGGCTACACCTTC CASSPGGAGYTF
- TRBJ1-1 TRBV29-1 - TGCAGCGCAACTTCAGGGTTGAACACTGAAGCTTTCTTT CSATSGLNTEAFF
TRBD1 TRBJ2-7 TRBV29-1 - TGCAGCGTTGAGTGGACAGGCTCCTACGAGCAGTACTTC CSVEWTGSYEQYF
TRBD1 TRBJ1-5 TRBV15 many TGTGCCACCAGCGGGACAGGCAGCAATCAGCCCCAGCATTTT CATSGTGSNQPQHF
TRBD1 TRBJ1-5 TRBV4-2 - TGTGCCAGCAGCCAAGAAGGAGGGGGCATGCAGCCCCAGCATTTT CASSQEGGGMQPQHF
TRBD1 TRBJ1-2 TRBV5-6 few TGTGCCAGCAGCTTGGTTGGGACAGGCTATGGCTACACCTTC CASSLVGTGYGYTF
TRBD2 TRBJ2-2 TRBV9 many TGTGCCAGCAGCGTAGGCGGGAGGGCCGACACCGGGGAGCTGTTTTTT CASSVGGRADTGELFF
TRBD2 TRBJ2-7 TRBV5-1 - TGCGCCAGCAGCTATAGACTAGCGGAAAGTCGTTACGAGCAGTACTTC CASSYRLAESRYEQYF
- TRBJ1-1 TRBV11-1 - TGTGCCAGCAGCTTAGCACGAGGGGCACTAGAAGCTTTCTTT CASSLARGALEAFF
- TRBJ1-1 TRBV2 - TGTGCCAGCAGAGAGGGACGGCTAGGGACTGAAGCTTTCTTT CASREGRLGTEAFF
- TRBJ1-2 TRBV2 many TGTGCCAGCAGTGTGGGCCGGGATGTGGATGGCTACACCTTC CASSVGRDVDGYTF
- TRBJ1-3 TRBV7-2 - TGTGCCAGCAGTATACTAGGGGCAGACACCATATATTTT CASSILGADTIYF
TRBD1 TRBJ2-7 TRBV29-1 once TGCAGCGTTTGGAAGGGGACAGGGGAGGGCGAGCAGTACTTC CSVWKGTGEGEQYF
- TRBJ2-7 TRBV12-3/TRBV12-4 - TGTGCCAGCAGTTTAGGCCCAGGGGTCGCGCAGTACTTC CASSLGPGVAQYF
TRBD1 TRBJ2-3 TRBV15 - TGTGCCACCAGCAGAGGCTTGACAGGGGACACAGATACGCAGTATTTT CATSRGLTGDTDTQYF
- TRBJ2-7 TRBV27 many TGTGCCAGCGGAGGCAGCCCCTACGAGCAGTACTTC CASGGSPYEQYF
- TRBJ1-6 TRBV19 - TGCGCCAGTAGTATCGAAAGACTTAATTCACCCCTCCACTTT CASSIERLNSPLHF
- TRBJ1-5 TRBV20-1 - TGCACCAGCTCCCGTCGCGGTGCTGAGACCCAGCATTTT CTSSRRGAETQHF
- TRBJ2-5 TRBV12-3/TRBV12-4 - TGTGCCAGCAGTTTAGCCAGGGACGCAAAGTACTTC CASSLARDAKYF
- TRBJ2-6 TRBV7-8 - TGTGCCAGCAGCTTAAGTATAGGGACCTCTGGGGCCAACGTCCTGACTTTC CASSLSIGTSGANVLTF
- TRBJ2-5 TRBV19 - TGTGCCAGTAAACCCCGTCCAATTCATGAGACCCAGTACTTC CASKPRPIHETQYF
- TRBJ2-5 TRBV2 many TGTGCCAACGAGGACAGCCCGCCTAGAGATAGCCAGTACTTC CANEDSPPRDSQYF
- TRBJ2-2 TRBV5-3 - TGTGCCAGCAGCTACTCGGTCGAGCTGTTTTTT CASSYSVELFF
- TRBJ1-5 TRBV7-9 many TGTGCCAGCAGCTTGGGTAAGGGTCAGCCCCAGCATTTT CASSLGKGQPQHF
- TRBJ1-2 TRBV5-1 - TGCGCCAGCAGCTTGGCCGGCGGGACATACTATGGCTACACCTTC CASSLAGGTYYGYTF
- TRBJ1-6 TRBV20-1 - TGCAGTGCTAGACCGGGACGGGTTAATTCACCCCTCCACTTT CSARPGRVNSPLHF
- TRBJ1-4 TRBV15 - TGTGCCACCAGCAGAGATCCAGTGAACCTGTTTTTCGAAAAACTGTTTTTT CATSRDPVNLFFEKLFF
- TRBJ2-1 TRBV7-6 - TGTGCCAGCAGCTTAGCCGGGCCCTACAATGAGCAGTTCTTC CASSLAGPYNEQFF
- TRBJ2-3 TRBV25-1 - TGTGCCAGCAGTGATGAGTGGTCCAGGATCACAGATACGCAGTATTTT CASSDEWSRITDTQYF
TRBD1 TRBJ2-5 TRBV28 many TGTGCCAGCAGTTTGCCCCAGGGGGCTCGGGAGACCCAGTACTTC CASSLPQGARETQYF
TRBD1 TRBJ1-1 TRBV10-2 few TGCGCCAGCTCCCTCCCTGGACAGGGGGCTGATGAAGCTTTCTTT CASSLPGQGADEAFF
- TRBJ2-7 TRBV24-1 - TGTGCCACCAGTGATTTCCCGGGGGTGCAGTACTTC CATSDFPGVQYF
TRBD1 TRBJ2-2 TRBV11-3 - TGTGCCAGCATCCGATTCGAGGACAGGTGGGAACACCGGGGAGCTGTTTTT CASIRFEDRWEHRGAVF
- TRBJ2-2 TRBV9 many TGTGCCAGCAGCCAGGGGAACACCGGGGAGCTGTTTTTT CASSQGNTGELFF
TRBD1 TRBJ2-7 TRBV29-1 - TGCAGCGTTGGGGGGACAGGGAACTCCTACGAGCAGTACTTC CSVGGTGNSYEQYF
- TRBJ1-5 TRBV6-2/TRBV6-3 many TGTGCCAGCAGTTACCCCCCATATCAGCCCCAGCATTTT CASSYPPYQPQHF
TRBD2 TRBJ2-7 TRBV20-1 - TGCAGTGCTAGACGGACTAGCGGTTCGGGGCAGTACTTC CSARRTSGSGQYF
- TRBJ1-1 TRBV29-1 few TGCAGCGTACTGAAAGGGGGGATTGAAACTGAAGCTTTCTTT CSVLKGGIETEAFF
- TRBJ2-7 TRBV2 many TGTGCCAGCACCATAAACACCTACGAGCAGTACTTC CASTINTYEQYF
- TRBJ2-7 TRBV20-1 many TGCAGTGCTAGATTCAAGACAGCAAACTACGAGCAGTACTTC CSARFKTANYEQYF
TRBD1 TRBJ1-6 TRBV20-1 - TGCAGTGCCAGCAGCGTAGGGGCCGGGACAGTAAATTCACCCCTCCACTTT CSASSVGAGTVNSPLHF
- TRBJ1-5 TRBV12-3/TRBV12-4 - TGTGCCAGCAGTTTATCGGGGCGGCTTTACAATCAGCCCCAGCATTTT CASSLSGRLYNQPQHF
- TRBJ1-3 TRBV2 - TGTGCCAGCAAAACCCAGAGTAGCTCTGGAAACACCATATATTTT CASKTQSSSGNTIYF
- TRBJ2-7 TRBV25-1 few TGTGCCAGCAGGTTAGGGCCCGGCGGGAACGAGCAGTACTTC CASRLGPGGNEQYF
- TRBJ1-3 TRBV9 many TGTGCCAGCAGCGAGGGGACGGGTTCTGGAAACACCATATATTTT CASSEGTGSGNTIYF
- TRBJ1-1 TRBV9 many TGTGCCAGCAGCGTAGACCCGCGGGCTTGGGGCACTGAAGCTTTCTTT CASSVDPRAWGTEAFF
- TRBJ2-2 TRBV7-9 - TGCGCCAGCATGAAGAACACCGGGGAGCTGTTTTTT CASMKNTGELFF
TRBD1 TRBJ2-6 TRBV19 - TGTGCCAGTAGGGACAGGGGGTACTCTGGGGCCAACGTCCTGACTTTC CASRDRGYSGANVLTF
- TRBJ1-6 TRBV20-1 many TGCAGTGCCCGGGACCCAAGCTCCTATAATTCACCCCTCCACTTT CSARDPSSYNSPLHF